The entry below describes one TCR beta chain. Its antigen is not known. This sample was taken from a study of T cell responses to AZD1222 COVID-19 vaccine. Study conclusions and caveats: Nearly half of spike-specific TCRs reportedly go after variant regions that carry no mutations. Spike as a whole was targeted by vaccine-associated CD4 TCRs, dominant at 160-218 and 743-854.

Sequenced by immunoSEQ multiplex PCR; TCRdb stores in-frame clones only, minus some. The table shows 55,000 to 80,000 clones, with about four fifths occurring only once. CDR3 length equals 17 residues. V was shortened by 1 base and J by 0 bases, with 14 bases between the two germline ends. Per the germline V gene, CDR1 is MGHRA and CDR2 is YSYEKL. This TCR derives from an adult in good health. The V and J genes are TRBV4-1 and TRBJ2-3; no definite D call. The sample in question was peripheral blood, obtained on day 0 of AZD1222 vaccination. The CDR3 protein is CASSQAVGRPSTDTQYF. DNA of the CDR3: TGCGCCAGCAGCCAAGCTGTGGGCAGACCAAGCACAGATACGCAGTATTTT.